The 19 T cell receptor beta chains below were found in one sample sequenced in a study of glioma-infiltrating T cells. TCR alpha and beta CDR3 regions were amplified from RNA using iRepertoire nested multiplex PCR. Using its own MiXCR run on the multiplex PCR reads, TCRdb lists one record per CDR3 protein. Here the sample spans a few hundred thousand distinct CDR3 sequences, 41% being singletons. Material for sequencing was glioma tissue, nonneoplastic brain tissue, or PBMCs (not recorded which). The source of these receptors is a human donor with low-grade glioma or glioblastoma, undergoing nonglioma brain surgery, or in good health (not recorded which).

This clonotype appeared a few times. The chain has TRBV19 and TRBJ1-6, with D possibly being TRBD1 (6 bases). The CDR3 extends over 13 amino acids. The germline V gene has CDR1 LNHDA and CDR2 SQIVND (reference sequence). The ends were cut back, 5 bases at V and 10 bases at J, with 12 bases in the middle. CDR3 in amino acids: CASSYRTDSPLHF. The CDR3 DNA reads as TGTGCCAGTAGTTATCGGACAGACTCACCCCTCCACTTT.

This clonotype has just one count. This chain links TRBV7-9 with TRBJ2-1, with a tentative D call TRBD2 (6 bases). V dropped 8 bases and J dropped 6 bases, with 29 bases sitting between them. Germline V lookup: CDR1 SEHNR, CDR2 FQNEAQ (reference sequence). The CDR3 contains 18 residues. As DNA, the CDR3 is TGTGCCAGCCGGCCTACTAGCCGGAGGGCCCCCTTTTTCAATGAGCAGTTCTTC. Encoded protein: CASRPTSRRAPFFNEQFF.

This clonotype was seen only once. This rearrangement joins TRBV7-2 to TRBJ2-2, with D possibly matching TRBD2 (5 bases). The CDR3 covers 17 residues. Trimming cost V 4 bases and J 0 bases, with 15 bases left between them. Germline-derived CDR1 and CDR2 are SGHTA and FQGNSA. This chain's CDR3 is CASSSQRGSPNTGELFF. DNA of the CDR3: TGTGCCAGCAGCTCCCAACGTGGGAGCCCGAACACCGGGGAGCTGTTTTTT.

CDR3 in amino acids: CSATMDWGEGGYTF. The CDR3 DNA reads TGCAGTGCTACTATGGACTGGGGGGAAGGTGGCTACACCTTC. J is TRBJ1-2 and V is TRBV20-1, with D possibly TRBD1 on 5 matching bases. V dropped 4 bases and J dropped 7 bases, with 19 bases sitting between them. The CDR3 has 14 residues. In germline, CDR1 is DFQATT, CDR2 SNEGSKA (reference sequence).

This clonotype was seen ten or more times. The V gene is TRBV28, the J gene TRBJ2-3; D possibly matches TRBD1 or TRBD2 (5 bases each). Germline CDR1 reads MDHEN; CDR2 reads SYDVKM. Trimming removed 2 bases from V and 2 bases from J, with 5 bases in between. The CDR3 has 13 residues. CDR3 DNA sequence: TGTGCCAGCAGTTTAGGGACCACAGATACGCAGTATTTT. Residues: CASSLGTTDTQYF.

This sequence joins TRBV7-2 and TRBJ2-7, with 12 bases lining up with TRBD2. The germline CDR1 and CDR2 sequences are SGHTA and FQGNSA. The CDR3 has 17 amino acids. The trim removed 2 bases at V and 0 bases at J, leaving 5 bases unmatched. In nucleotides, the CDR3 is TGTGCCAGCAGCTTAAGGTGGACTAGCGGGAACTCCTACGAGCAGTACTTC. Translated, it gives CASSLRWTSGNSYEQYF.

The gene calls are TRBV29-1 and TRBJ1-1; 7 bases map to TRBD1. The germline V gene has CDR1 SQVTM and CDR2 ANQGSEA. The CDR3 contains 13 residues. V was pared by 7 bases and J by 7 bases, with 12 bases of the junction left unmatched. CDR3 protein: CSALAETGYEAFF. The CDR3 DNA follows: TGCAGCGCCCTTGCTGAGACAGGGTATGAAGCTTTCTTT.

The chain recombines TRBV15 with TRBJ2-3; a weak D match, TRBD2 (7 bases). CDR1 and CDR2 from the germline V gene are LNHNV and YYDKDF (reference sequence). V was trimmed by 4 bases and J by 0 bases, leaving 14 bases between them. This CDR3 contains 16 residues. This CDR3 reads CATSMGGGSSTDTQYF. CDR3 DNA: TGTGCCACCAGCATGGGCGGGGGCTCTAGCACAGATACGCAGTATTTT.

J is TRBJ2-5 and V is TRBV20-1, with a possible D match to TRBD2 (6 bases). The germline V gene encodes CDR1 DFQATT and CDR2 SNEGSKA (reference sequence). The CDR3 contains 13 residues. V dropped 6 bases and J dropped 3 bases, with 14 bases sitting between them. The CDR3 loop is CSALGLNEETQYF. CDR3 bases: TGCAGTGCACTAGGACTAAACGAAGAGACCCAGTACTTC.

This clonotype appeared once. Without the conserved terminal phenylalanine or tryptophan, this CDR3 likely stems from a read error. The DNA is left out, because the CDR3 cannot be placed on it with certainty; the CDR3 is given as TCRdb lists it. The chain recombines TRBV2 with TRBJ2-3; the table names TRBD2, a call not compared with the DNA. Germline V CDR1 and CDR2: SNHLY, FYNNEI. With termini counted, the CDR3 has 12 amino acids. The CDR3: CASSAGEGTQYL.

This clonotype was detected ten times or more. The J gene is TRBJ2-7, the V gene TRBV6-2 or TRBV6-3; D tentatively reads TRBD1 or TRBD2 (5 bases each). The germline gives CDR1 MNHEY, CDR2 SVGEGT. The CDR3 has 15 amino acids. V dropped 4 bases and J dropped 0 bases, with 13 bases sitting between them. CDR3 in amino acids: CASSSFRDGSYEQYF. DNA for the CDR3: TGTGCCAGCAGTTCCTTCCGGGACGGCTCCTACGAGCAGTACTTC.

The J gene is TRBJ1-2, the V gene TRBV10-3; 11 positions match TRBD1. The CDR3 is 17 amino acids. V shed 5 bases, J shed 1 base, and the junction held 9 bases outside the gene matches. Germline V lookup: CDR1 ENHRY, CDR2 SYGVKD. CDR3 nucleotide sequence: TGTGCCATCAGTCCCCGGGACAGGGGGACCTATAACTATGGCTACACCTTC. This codes for CAISPRDRGTYNYGYTF.

The gene calls are TRBV7-6 and TRBJ2-7; perhaps D is TRBD1 or TRBD2 (5 bases each). The CDR3 has 16 amino acids. Germline CDR1 and CDR2: SGHVS and FNYEAQ. V gave up 1 base and J gave up 5 bases, with 18 bases separating them. CDR3 sequence: CASSLVDGRGDHEQYF. The CDR3 nucleotides are TGTGCCAGCAGCTTAGTGGATGGGAGAGGGGACCACGAGCAGTACTTC.

This clonotype was found many times. This chain uses TRBV6-2 or TRBV6-3 with TRBJ2-1; D is possibly TRBD1 or TRBD2 (5 bases each). The CDR3 covers 16 residues. Germline-derived CDR1 and CDR2 are MNHEY and SVGEGT. Trimming took 5 bases from V and 0 from J, leaving 14 bases between them. The CDR3 region is CASSTISRGSYNEQFF. The CDR3, as DNA: TGTGCCAGCAGTACCATTTCGAGGGGCTCCTACAATGAGCAGTTCTTC.

This rearrangement joins TRBV29-1 to TRBJ2-7; 8 bases map to TRBD1. Germline V gene data show CDR1 as SQVTM and CDR2 as ANQGSEA. The CDR3 is 15 amino acids. V lost 3 bases, J lost 6 bases, and 13 bases stayed unmatched. The CDR3 DNA reads as TGCAGCGTTGACAGGTACGGGACAGGTGATGCCGAGCAGTACTTC. Its translation is CSVDRYGTGDAEQYF.

This chain links TRBV6-1 with TRBJ2-7; 8 bases are shared with TRBD1. The CDR3 covers 14 residues. The germline V gene has CDR1 MNHNS and CDR2 SASEGT. V shed 2 bases and J 6 bases; nucleotides not matched to a gene: 6. The CDR3 region has the DNA TGTGCCAGCAGTGAACAGGGGGCTAGAGGCGAGCAGTACTTC. This translates into CASSEQGARGEQYF.

V usage is TRBV7-9 and J usage is TRBJ2-1; 12 bases line up with TRBD2. The CDR3 has 16 amino acids. Unmatched junction bases numbered 4, after V lost 3 bases and J lost 4 bases. Germline values: CDR1 SEHNR, CDR2 FQNEAQ (reference sequence). CDR3 DNA: TGTGCCAGCAGCTTGACTAGCGGGAGAGGGTACAATGAGCAGTTCTTC. Translating gives CASSLTSGRGYNEQFF.

This clonotype was counted many times. The V call is TRBV28, the J call TRBJ1-4, with 7 bases identical to TRBD1. The length of the CDR3 is 14 residues. Looked up from germline, CDR1 is MDHEN and CDR2 is SYDVKM. V dropped 6 bases and J dropped 2; count of bases not matched to a gene: 3. DNA of the CDR3: TGTGCCAGCAGCAGGGGGTATACTAATGAAAAACTGTTTTTT. Amino acid sequence: CASSRGYTNEKLFF.

The V gene is TRBV29-1, the J gene TRBJ1-1; TRBD1 matches 9 bases. The CDR3 loop spans 11 amino acids. Germline assignment: CDR1 SQVTM and CDR2 ANQGSEA. Trimming cost V 0 bases and J 12 bases; bases outside gene matches: 2. The CDR3 loop is CSVEEDRGTFF. For the CDR3, the DNA is TGCAGCGTTGAAGAGGACAGGGGTACTTTCTTT. Complete variable domain (other parts from reference TRBV29-1 and TRBJ1-1): SAVISQKPSRDICQRGTSLTIQCQVDSQVTMMFWYRQQPGQSLTLIATANQGSEATYESGFVIDKFPISRPNLTFSTLTVSNMSPEDSSIYLCSVEEDRGTFFGQGTRLTVV.